The 26 T cell receptor beta chains presented below share a single source sample, sequenced in a study of response to subunit inactivated influenza vaccine. In TCRdb, the RT-PCR reads were re-called with MiXCR into one record per CDR3 protein. This sample yields around 160,000 distinct CDR3 sequences, of which about 11% are seen a single time; 9.5% to 15% belongs to the top ten. Sample: non-naive T cells sorted from PBMCs, taken about 40 days after vaccination. The receptors were sampled from a man aged 50-60 years who received an inactivated influenza vaccine.

This clonotype showed up many times. This chain joins TRBV4-3 and TRBJ1-3; the D is unclear. The CDR3 length is 17 residues. Trimming removed 1 base from V and 0 bases from J, with 13 bases in between. Germline lookup yields CDR1 LGHNA and CDR2 YSLEER. As DNA, the CDR3 is TGCGCCAGCAGCCAAGGGCAAGGGAAAAACTCTGGAAACACCATATATTTT. Amino acid sequence: CASSQGQGKNSGNTIYF.

This clonotype was counted between two and nine times. The chain has TRBV30 and TRBJ1-6, with 8 bases matching TRBD1. V shed 3 bases, J shed 3 bases, and the junction held 4 bases outside the gene matches. The germline V gene has CDR1 GTSNPN and CDR2 SVGIG (reference sequence). The CDR3 is 15 amino acids. CDR3 sequence reads: CAWRDRDFYNSPLHF. In DNA, the CDR3 is TGTGCCTGGAGGGACAGGGACTTCTATAATTCACCCCTCCACTTT.

CDR3 sequence (DNA): TGTGCCAGCAGCCCAGGTCTCGGGGGCTGGAGAGATGAGCAGTTCTTC. It encodes CASSPGLGGWRDEQFF. V and J are TRBV7-9 and TRBJ2-1, with D possibly being TRBD1 or TRBD2 (6 bases each). Germline CDR1 reads SEHNR; CDR2 reads FQNEAQ (reference sequence). The CDR3 has 16 residues. V lost 5 bases, J lost 8 bases, and 22 bases lay in between.

This sequence joins TRBV11-2 and TRBJ2-7; D gene ambiguous. V lost 1 base and J 3 bases, leaving 13 bases between the germline ends. The CDR3 runs to 15 residues. CDR1 is SGHAT and CDR2 is FQNNGV in the germline V gene. The CDR3 coding sequence is TGTGCCAGCAGCTTAGTAGCCTTCGATGGCTACGAGCAGTACTTC. The encoded protein is CASSLVAFDGYEQYF.

The rearrangement links TRBV6-2 or TRBV6-3 to TRBJ1-5, with a tentative D call TRBD1 (5 bases). The V end lost 5 bases, the J end lost 11 bases, and 13 bases lay between the germline ends. Germline CDR1 MNHEY, CDR2 SVGEGT. The CDR3 spans 12 residues. The CDR3 sequence: CASSEGQGSQHF. The CDR3 DNA reads as TGTGCCAGCAGTGAGGGGCAGGGCTCCCAGCATTTT.

Only a few counts were recorded for this clonotype. The chain is built from TRBV11-2 and TRBJ2-7; D might be TRBD1 or TRBD2, each matching 6 bases. V dropped 1 base and J dropped 3 bases, with 10 bases sitting between them. The CDR3 consists of 14 residues. Germline CDR1 SGHAT, CDR2 FQNNGV. This CDR3 reads CASSLGGTNYEQYF. In DNA, the CDR3 is TGTGCCAGCAGCTTAGGCGGGACAAACTACGAGCAGTACTTC.

J is TRBJ1-1 and V is TRBV5-1; perhaps TRBD1 as D (5 bases). The CDR3 runs 12 residues. Trimming stripped 0 bases from V and 7 bases from J, with 7 bases between. Germline CDR1 and CDR2: SGHRS and YFSETQ. CDR3 bases: TGCGCCAGCAGCTTGGGGGGACTTGAAGCTTTCTTT. This translates into CASSLGGLEAFF.

This clonotype was seen just once. A much larger clone lies a single base off, so this may be a read error. CDR3 DNA: TGTGCCAGCAGGACCAGGGGGATGGGTGGCTACACCTTC. This sequence encodes CASRTRGMGGYTF. The chain has TRBV3-1 and TRBJ1-2; 7 nucleotides align to TRBD1. There are 13 residues in the CDR3. V gave up 6 bases and J gave up 7 bases; unmatched junction bases: 8. From germline, CDR1 is LGHDT and CDR2 YNNKEL (reference sequence).

This clonotype was counted ten times or more. This chain uses TRBV12-3 or TRBV12-4 with TRBJ2-3; 8 nucleotides agree with TRBD1. The V and J ends lost 7 bases and 1 base, in that order; junction bases with no gene match: 22. This CDR3 has 20 amino acids. CDR3 in amino acids: CASTPGQETFGRGGTDTQYF. CDR3 nucleotide sequence: TGTGCCAGCACTCCGGGACAGGAAACTTTTGGACGGGGCGGCACAGATACGCAGTATTTT.

The chain recombines TRBV19 with TRBJ2-2, with D possibly being TRBD1 (5 bases). CDR1 is LNHDA, CDR2 SQIVND, per germline (reference sequence). This CDR3 has 13 amino acids. The V gene lost 6 bases and the J gene lost 6 bases, with 11 bases spanning the gap. The CDR3 region is CASRDRTPGELFF. As DNA, the CDR3 is TGTGCCAGTAGAGACAGAACGCCCGGGGAGCTGTTTTTT.

The chain links TRBV6-1 to TRBJ2-7; either TRBD1 or TRBD2 may fit D (6 bases each). The CDR3 consists of 14 residues. Germline CDR1 and CDR2: MNHNS and SASEGT. The V and J ends lost 6 bases and 7 bases respectively, with 19 bases between them. The CDR3 sequence: CASRKHREAGEQYF. The CDR3 DNA follows: TGTGCCAGCAGGAAACACAGGGAAGCGGGTGAGCAGTACTTC.

The rearrangement uses TRBV7-2 and TRBJ1-6, with a tentative D call TRBD1 (5 bases). CDR1 is SGHTA, CDR2 FQGNSA, per germline. V was pared by 4 bases and J by 9 bases, with 13 bases between. This CDR3 is 14 amino acids long. Here the CDR3 reads CASSSGGPSSPLHF. As DNA, the CDR3 is TGTGCCAGCAGCTCCGGGGGACCGAGTTCACCCCTCCACTTT.

This clonotype was counted many times. The genes are TRBV15 and TRBJ2-7, with TRBD2 as a possible D gene (6 bases). The CDR3 is 14 residues long. Trimming left V 4 bases short and J 7 bases short, with 17 bases between. The germline V gene has CDR1 LNHNV and CDR2 YYDKDF (reference sequence). The CDR3 DNA follows: TGTGCCACCAGCAAGCAGGAGGGCCCTCGGGAGCAGTACTTC. Translation gives CATSKQEGPREQYF. The whole variable domain, remainder taken from reference TRBV15 and TRBJ2-7, is DAMVIQNPRYQVTQFGKPVTLSCSQTLNHNVMYWYQQKSSQAPKLLFHYYDKDFNNEADTPDNFQSRRPNTSFCFLDIRSPGLGDTAMYLCATSKQEGPREQYFGPGTRLTVT.

The chain combines TRBV7-2 with TRBJ2-2; TRBD2 agrees at 7 bases. Per germline, CDR1 SGHTA and CDR2 FQGNSA. This CDR3 is built from 13 residues. Germline trimming cut 3 bases from V and 9 bases from J; bases unmatched to any gene: 4. The CDR3 sequence: CASSLAGTRELFF. The DNA of the CDR3 is TGTGCCAGCAGCTTGGCCGGGACTAGGGAGCTGTTTTTT.

Note on this clonotype: A read error is possible here, since a much larger clone lies one base away. The V and J genes are TRBV12-3 or TRBV12-4 and TRBJ2-5; 12 bases match TRBD2. CDR3 length: 15 amino acids. The CDR3 DNA is TGTGCCAGCGGTTTCCCCGGGACTAGCGGGGAGACCCAGTACTTC. It codes for CASGFPGTSGETQYF.

This clonotype was seen more than once but under ten times. V gene TRBV28 combines with J gene TRBJ1-4; D is unclear. This CDR3 is 14 amino acids long. Germline V gene sequence: CDR1 MDHEN, CDR2 SYDVKM. The V end was cut by 3 bases, the J end by 1 base, with 6 bases between. CDR3: CASSFSGTNEKLFF. CDR3 sequence (DNA): TGTGCCAGCAGTTTTTCTGGAACTAATGAAAAACTGTTTTTT. The variable domain in full, completed from reference TRBV28 and TRBJ1-4, reads DVKVTQSSRYLVKRTGEKVFLECVQDMDHENMFWYRQDPGLGLRLIYFSYDVKMKEKGDIPEGYSVSREKKERFSLILESASTNQTSMYLCASSFSGTNEKLFFGSGTQLSVL.

This clonotype was counted many times. V is TRBV6-1 and J is TRBJ2-7; the D gene is possibly TRBD1 (6 bases). Trimming pared 6 bases from V and 2 bases from J, leaving 20 bases between. Germline V gene data show CDR1 as MNHNS and CDR2 as SASEGT. This CDR3 region has 16 residues. The CDR3 reads CASSPPPGHPTYEQYF. CDR3 bases: TGTGCCAGCAGCCCCCCACCGGGACACCCAACCTACGAGCAGTACTTC.

This clonotype was seen more than once but under ten times. The genes are TRBV7-2 and TRBJ2-5, with D hard to call. V lost 2 bases to trimming and J lost 2 bases, with 6 bases between them. Germline V lookup: CDR1 SGHTA, CDR2 FQGNSA. The CDR3 spans 13 residues. DNA of the CDR3: TGTGCCAGCAGCTTATCCTGGCAAGAGACCCAGTACTTC. Translation gives CASSLSWQETQYF.

This clonotype was counted at least ten times. The V and J genes are TRBV7-9 and TRBJ2-1; no clear D. The CDR3 sequence is 13 residues long. CDR1 SEHNR and CDR2 FQNEAQ come from the germline V gene (reference sequence). The V end lost 3 bases, the J end lost 15 bases, and 18 bases lay between the germline ends. CDR3 region: CASSFSQDEQSFF. Written as DNA, the CDR3 is TGTGCCAGCAGCTTTTCTCAGGATGAGCAGTCGTTCTTC.

A few counts support this clonotype. The chain combines TRBV7-6 with TRBJ2-1, with 13 positions matching TRBD2. The V segment lost 7 bases and the J segment 9 bases; nucleotides outside the gene matches: 18. CDR1 and CDR2 from the germline V gene are SGHVS and FNYEAQ. The CDR3 runs to 18 residues. In DNA form, the CDR3 reads TGTGCCAGCAAACTGGAGAGGACCGGGACTAGCGGGAAGGGTGAGCAGTTCTTC. Residues: CASKLERTGTSGKGEQFF.

The V and J genes are TRBV19 and TRBJ2-3, with TRBD2 as a possible D gene (5 bases). CDR3 length equals 16 residues. Germline V gene sequence: CDR1 LNHDA, CDR2 SQIVND (reference sequence). The V end lost 5 bases, the J end lost 8 bases, and 23 bases lay between the germline ends. CDR3 DNA sequence: TGTGCCAGTAGTCCGGCGGGTCTAGCCGGCGGTGGTACGCAGTATTTT. Amino acids: CASSPAGLAGGGTQYF.

This chain connects TRBV23-1 to TRBJ2-7; TRBD2 agrees at 15 bases. TRBV23-1 is marked as an open reading frame, function uncertain. The CDR3 totals 21 residues. Trimming removed 0 bases from V and 6 bases from J; junction bases left unmatched: 18. CDR3 in amino acids: CASSQSSPGQRTSGRAGEQYF. The CDR3 nucleotides are TGCGCCAGCAGTCAATCCTCGCCGGGACAGAGGACTAGCGGGAGGGCCGGCGAGCAGTACTTC.

The chain carries TRBV19 and TRBJ2-5, with D perhaps matching TRBD1 (6 bases). The CDR3 extends over 13 amino acids. The germline V gene encodes CDR1 LNHDA and CDR2 SQIVND (reference sequence). V gave up 10 bases and J gave up 1 base, with 13 bases separating them. CDR3 protein: CATARDTQETQYF. The CDR3 DNA reads as TGTGCCACCGCCCGGGACACCCAAGAGACCCAGTACTTC.

This clonotype was detected many times. The gene calls are TRBV27 and TRBJ1-2; possibly TRBD1 for D (5 bases). The germline CDR1 and CDR2 sequences are MNHEY and SMNVEV (reference sequence). V dropped 0 bases and J dropped 8 bases, with 10 bases sitting between them. The CDR3 is 13 amino acids. CDR3 bases: TGTGCCAGCAGTTTATCTCCGGACACCGGCTACACCTTC. It yields the protein CASSLSPDTGYTF.

This clonotype came up many times. The V gene is TRBV7-8, the J gene TRBJ2-1; D possibly corresponds to TRBD1 (5 bases). This CDR3 comprises 16 residues. CDR1 is SGHVS and CDR2 is FQNEAQ in the germline V gene. The V end lost 5 bases, the J end lost 3 bases, and 17 bases lay between the germline ends. CDR3 sequence (DNA): TGTGCCAGCAGCACCCTTGGGTGGGGCCACTACAATGAGCAGTTCTTC. It is translated as CASSTLGWGHYNEQFF.

The chain is built from TRBV11-2 and TRBJ2-4; no clear D gene. Trimming took off 5 bases at V and 0 bases at J, with 14 bases between the two ends. The germline V gene encodes CDR1 SGHAT and CDR2 FQNNGV. This CDR3 is 16 amino acids long. The CDR3 spells CASSATVLLAKNIQYF. The CDR3 region has the DNA TGTGCCAGCAGCGCAACAGTTCTTCTAGCCAAAAACATTCAGTACTTC.